The source of this T cell receptor beta chain is a study of T cells in Graves' hyperthyroidism and ophthalmopathy. Amplification targeted TCR beta CDR3 regions from RNA transcripts. HTBI primers were employed in a first-round RT-PCR of the TCR CDR3. Using its own MiXCR run on the multiplex PCR reads, TCRdb lists one record per CDR3 protein. In the table there are over 150,000 distinct CDR3 sequences, around 16% of which are singletons. Of note for this clonotype: Its cognate antigen is unknown.

The length of the CDR3 is 12 residues. Germline values: CDR1 GTSNPN, CDR2 SVGIG (reference sequence). Deletions cut 4 bases from V and 10 bases from J, with 16 bases between. Aged 18 to 65, the patients had hyperthyroidism that was newly diagnosed and had lasted under 2 months. Study findings and constraints: In blood, most of the thyroid clonotypes expanded above 0.001 were also present. Patients with ophthalmopathy were separated from those with stable hyperthyroidism by a 13 V-J model.

The TCR was taken from a woman between 50 and 59 years old with Graves' hyperthyroidism. The specimen sequenced was blood. J is TRBJ1-1 and V is TRBV30; a weak D match, TRBD1 (5 bases). DNA of the CDR3: TGTGCCTGGATACGGGGGGTTCGGCCAGCTTTCTTT. It translates to CAWIRGVRPAFF. Supplemented by reference TRBV30 and TRBJ1-1, the full variable domain reads SQTIHQWPATLVQPVGSPLSLECTVEGTSNPNLYWYRQAAGRGLQLLFYSVGIGQISSEVPQNLSASRPQDRQFILSSKKLLLSDSGFYLCAWIRGVRPAFFGQGTRLTVV.